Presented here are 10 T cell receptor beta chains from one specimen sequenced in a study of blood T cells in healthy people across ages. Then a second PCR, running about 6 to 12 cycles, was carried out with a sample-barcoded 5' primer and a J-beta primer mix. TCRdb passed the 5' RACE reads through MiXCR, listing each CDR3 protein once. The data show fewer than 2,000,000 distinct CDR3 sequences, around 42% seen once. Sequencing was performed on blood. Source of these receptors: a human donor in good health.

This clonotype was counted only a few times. Here the CDR3 reads CASSVSLTHGETQYF. For the CDR3, the DNA is TGTGCCAGCAGCGTAAGTTTGACCCACGGGGAGACCCAGTACTTC. The genes are TRBV9 and TRBJ2-5, with D uncertain. V lost 1 base and J lost 5, with 15 bases in between. The germline V gene has CDR1 SGDLS and CDR2 YYNGEE. This CDR3 is built from 15 residues.

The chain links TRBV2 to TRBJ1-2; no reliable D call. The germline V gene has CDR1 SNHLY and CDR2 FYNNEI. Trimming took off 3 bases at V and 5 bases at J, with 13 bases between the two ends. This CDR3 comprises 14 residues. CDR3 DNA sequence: TGTGCCAGCAGTGAGCAGCGAGGTGCTTATGGCTACACCTTC. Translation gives CASSEQRGAYGYTF.

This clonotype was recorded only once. The CDR3 sequence: CATGGASNYGYTF. DNA of the CDR3: TGTGCCACCGGGGGGGCAAGTAACTATGGCTACACCTTC. The chain employs TRBV24-1 and TRBJ1-2; a possible D gene is TRBD1 (6 bases). The V end lost 9 bases, the J end lost 1 base, and 11 bases lay between the germline ends. The CDR3 is 13 residues long. CDR1 is KGHDR, CDR2 SFDVKD, per germline.

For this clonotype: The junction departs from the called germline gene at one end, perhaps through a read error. The CDR3 sequence: CASSFRGTNYGCTF. The CDR3 region has the DNA TGTGCCAGCAGTTTTCGAGGGACTAACTATGGCTGCACCTTC. The gene calls are TRBV12-3 or TRBV12-4 and TRBJ1-2, with D maybe TRBD1 (5 bases). The CDR3 length is 14 residues.

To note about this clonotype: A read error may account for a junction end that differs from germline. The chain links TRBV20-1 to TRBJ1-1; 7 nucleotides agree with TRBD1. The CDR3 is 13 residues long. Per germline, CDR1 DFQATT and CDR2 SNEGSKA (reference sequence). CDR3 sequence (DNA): TGCAGTGCTACCAAGACAGGGCGCTTCGAAGCTTGCTTT. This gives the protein CSATKTGRFEACF.

Here the CDR3 reads CSARADRGLLSYEQYF. CDR3 nucleotides: TGCAGTGCTCGTGCGGACAGGGGGCTCCTCTCCTACGAGCAGTACTTC. The rearrangement uses TRBV20-1 and TRBJ2-7; the match to TRBD1 covers 11 bases. The germline CDR1 and CDR2 sequences are DFQATT and SNEGSKA (reference sequence). The CDR3 extends over 16 amino acids. J was trimmed by 0 bases and V by 5 bases; bases with no gene match: 9.

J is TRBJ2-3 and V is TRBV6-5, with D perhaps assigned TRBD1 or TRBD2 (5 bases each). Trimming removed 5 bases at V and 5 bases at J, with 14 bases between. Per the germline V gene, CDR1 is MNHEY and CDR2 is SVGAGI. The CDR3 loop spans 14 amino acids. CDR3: CASSMDMGEDTQYF. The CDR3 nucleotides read TGTGCCAGCAGTATGGACATGGGAGAAGATACGCAGTATTTT.

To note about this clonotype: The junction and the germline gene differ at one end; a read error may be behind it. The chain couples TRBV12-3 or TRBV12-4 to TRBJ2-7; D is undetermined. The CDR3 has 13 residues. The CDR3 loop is CASGFLGSDEQYF. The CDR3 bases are TGTGCCAGCGGTTTCCTGGGGTCCGACGAGCAGTACTTC.

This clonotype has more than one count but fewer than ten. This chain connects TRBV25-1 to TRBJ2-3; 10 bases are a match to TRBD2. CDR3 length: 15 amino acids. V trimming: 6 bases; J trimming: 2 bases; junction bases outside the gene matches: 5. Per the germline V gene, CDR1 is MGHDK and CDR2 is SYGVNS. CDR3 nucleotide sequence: TGTGCCAGCAGGGGGACTAGCGCCTACACAGATACGCAGTATTTT. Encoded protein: CASRGTSAYTDTQYF.

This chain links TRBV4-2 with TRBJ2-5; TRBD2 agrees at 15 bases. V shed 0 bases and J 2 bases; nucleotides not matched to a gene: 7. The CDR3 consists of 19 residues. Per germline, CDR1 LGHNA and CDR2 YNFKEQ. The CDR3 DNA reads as TGTGCCAGCAGCCAAGAGTTGGGACTAGCGGGGGGTAAACAAGAGACCCAGTACTTC. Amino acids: CASSQELGLAGGKQETQYF.